This TCR beta chain was recovered during a study of T cell responses to AZD1222 COVID-19 vaccine. The study, taken as a whole, reports: Baseline serostatus was positive in only a handful of AZD1222 recipients. None of the repertoires were sampled until the peak T cell response had passed. Clonal diversity was possibly underestimated, and the donors were mostly white British, with more females.

The trim removed 5 bases at V and 3 bases at J, leaving 7 bases unmatched. Germline V lookup: CDR1 MNHNY, CDR2 SVGAGI (reference sequence). The CDR3 length is 17 residues. TCRdb's table, derived via immunoSEQ multiplex PCR, lists solely in-frame clones and lacks some. The sample records about 130,000 clones, roughly 90% being singletons. This clone showed up just once. Its antigen is not identified. This clonotype originated in an adult in good health. V and J are TRBV6-6 and TRBJ2-3, with TRBD2 matching 14 bases. The source material was peripheral blood, sampled on day 0 of AZD1222 vaccination. In DNA form, the CDR3 reads TGTGCCAGCAGTCTGATGACTAGCGGGGGGGGTACAGATACGCAGTATTTT. Its protein product is CASSLMTSGGGTDTQYF.